This T cell receptor (beta chain) stems from a study of blood T cell repertoires in COVID-19. Profiled with immunoSEQ multiplex PCR; TCRdb holds only in-frame clones, not every one. The table shows fewer than 300,000 clones, with roughly 85% occurring only once. The CDR3 extends over 13 amino acids. Per germline, CDR1 LNHDA and CDR2 SQIVND (reference sequence). V was clipped by 4 bases and J by 3 bases, with 7 bases between them. The TCR comes from a woman in her seventies with active or convalescent COVID-19. The chain recombines TRBV19 with TRBJ1-5; D remains ambiguous. The sample consisted of peripheral blood. CDR3 loop: CASSTRFNQPQHF. CDR3 DNA sequence: TGTGCCAGTAGTACCAGGTTCAATCAGCCCCAGCATTTT.